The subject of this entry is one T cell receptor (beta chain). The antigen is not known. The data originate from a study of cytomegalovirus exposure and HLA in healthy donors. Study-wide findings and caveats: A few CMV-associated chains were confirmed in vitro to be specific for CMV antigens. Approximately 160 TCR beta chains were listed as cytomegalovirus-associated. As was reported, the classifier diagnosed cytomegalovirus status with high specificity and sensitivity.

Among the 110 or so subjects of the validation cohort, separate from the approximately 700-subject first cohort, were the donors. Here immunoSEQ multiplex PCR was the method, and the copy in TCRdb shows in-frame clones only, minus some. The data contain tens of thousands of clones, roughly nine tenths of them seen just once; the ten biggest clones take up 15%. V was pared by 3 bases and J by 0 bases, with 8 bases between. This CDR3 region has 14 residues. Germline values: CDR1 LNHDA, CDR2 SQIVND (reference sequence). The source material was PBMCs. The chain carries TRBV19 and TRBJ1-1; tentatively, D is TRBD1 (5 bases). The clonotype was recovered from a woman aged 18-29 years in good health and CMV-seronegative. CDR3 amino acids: CASSMGPMNTEAFF. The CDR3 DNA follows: TGTGCCAGTAGTATGGGGCCTATGAACACTGAAGCTTTCTTT.